This T cell receptor (beta chain) was sequenced during a study of blood T cells in healthy people across ages. The study's findings and limits: The study found TCR beta diversity correlated strongly with naive T cell percentage.

This clonotype has ten or more counts. What it binds is not known. The V gene's germline CDR1 is SGDLS and CDR2 YYNGEE. CDR3 length: 16 amino acids. V was pared by 4 bases and J by 5 bases, with 7 bases of the junction left unmatched. The authors drew 8.5 to 10 milliliters of peripheral blood from each donor. Total RNA, at least 6 micrograms per sample, was extracted from PBMCs. A second PCR, run for about 7 to 11 cycles, used a sample-barcoded 5' primer plus a J-beta primer mix. Sequencing of every sample gave 2.5 million or more CDR3-containing paired-end reads. TCRdb re-derived calls from the 5' RACE reads in MiXCR, one entry per CDR3 protein. This sample has about a million distinct CDR3 sequences, with roughly two fifths found just once.

The source of this sequence is a man between 18 and 29 years old in good health. The material sequenced was blood. This rearrangement joins TRBV9 to TRBJ2-2, with 11 bases that match TRBD2. The DNA for the CDR3 is TGTGCCAGCAGCCCTTCGACTAGCGGGGTGACCGGGGAGCTGTTTTTT. It codes for CASSPSTSGVTGELFF.